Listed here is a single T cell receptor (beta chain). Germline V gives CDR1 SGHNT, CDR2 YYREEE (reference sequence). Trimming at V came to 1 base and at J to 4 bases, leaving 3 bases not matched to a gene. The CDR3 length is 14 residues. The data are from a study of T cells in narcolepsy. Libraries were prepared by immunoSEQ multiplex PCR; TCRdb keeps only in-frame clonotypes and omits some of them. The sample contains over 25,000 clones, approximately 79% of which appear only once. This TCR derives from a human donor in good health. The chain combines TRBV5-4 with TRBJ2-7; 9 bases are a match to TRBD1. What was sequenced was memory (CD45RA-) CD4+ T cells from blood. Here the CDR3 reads CASSLQGQGYEQYF. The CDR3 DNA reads TGTGCCAGCAGCTTGCAGGGACAGGGATACGAGCAGTACTTC.